Described below is a single T cell receptor beta chain sequence and its context. The sample comes from a study of cytomegalovirus exposure and HLA in healthy donors. It was with 60 Vbeta and 13 Jbeta primers that the PCR ran. Profiled with immunoSEQ multiplex PCR; TCRdb holds only in-frame clones, not every one. The data show more than 95,000 clones, 50% to 70% seen once. V was pared by 5 bases and J by 1 base, with 14 bases between. The CDR3 covers 15 residues. Germline assignment: CDR1 SGHVS and CDR2 FNYEAQ. The sequence derives from a woman in her 40s in good health and CMV-seropositive. Material for sequencing was PBMCs. The chain uses TRBV7-6 and TRBJ1-1, with a possible D match to TRBD1 (6 bases). The chain's CDR3 is CASSHPGEANTEAFF. As DNA, the CDR3 is TGTGCCAGCAGCCATCCAGGGGAAGCGAACACTGAAGCTTTCTTT.